The 26 T cell receptor beta chains given below trace back to one sample, sequenced in a study of low-dose radiotherapy and immunotherapy resistance in tumors. Sample time point: after trial treatment. Treatment specified: LDRT plus nivolumab, ipilimumab, low-dose cyclophosphamide and aspirin (RACIN trial). Alpha- and beta-chain coverage of first-strand cDNA came from TRAV- and TRBV-specific primers. With a V-primer adapter and a constant-region primer, TCRs were amplified for approximately 19 PCR cycles. Each CDR3 protein is one row after TCRdb ran MiXCR on the reads. The table lists around 60,000 distinct CDR3 sequences, 20% to 25% of them singletons, with roughly 6.7% in the top ten. The sample here was PBMCs, taken after low-dose radiotherapy plus immunotherapy. The source of these receptors is a male donor with prostate cancer.

In this sample, this clonotype turned up many times. The chain combines TRBV11-1 with TRBJ2-2; a possible D gene is TRBD1 (6 bases). The CDR3 is 15 amino acids. CDR1 is SGHAT and CDR2 is FQDESV in the germline V gene (reference sequence). Trimming removed 1 base at V and 6 bases at J, with 12 bases between. The CDR3 protein is CASSLDRTVSGELFF. CDR3 nucleotides: TGTGCCAGCAGCTTAGATAGGACAGTCTCCGGGGAGCTGTTTTTT.

V and J are TRBV29-1 and TRBJ1-1; D is uncertain. CDR1 is SQVTM and CDR2 is ANQGSEA in the germline V gene. This CDR3 comprises 11 residues. V lost 8 bases and J lost 5, with 12 bases in between. The CDR3 loop is CSFVLRTEAFF. The CDR3 nucleotides read TGCAGCTTTGTTCTCCGGACTGAAGCTTTCTTT.

At least ten counts were recorded for this clonotype. V usage is TRBV9 and J usage is TRBJ2-5; the match to TRBD1 covers 7 bases. This CDR3 spans 14 amino acids. V trimming: 3 bases; J trimming: 6 bases; junction bases outside the gene matches: 8. Germline V CDR1 and CDR2: SGDLS, YYNGEE. In nucleotides, the CDR3 is TGTGCCAGCAGCGAGAGCAGGGGGACGAAGACCCAGTACTTC. The encoded protein is CASSESRGTKTQYF.

This clonotype was counted ten times or more. The J gene is TRBJ1-1, the V gene TRBV5-1; D is possibly TRBD1 (5 bases). V lost 2 bases to trimming and J lost 6 bases, with 17 bases between them. The CDR3 has 15 residues. Germline lookup yields CDR1 SGHRS and CDR2 YFSETQ. The CDR3 is CASSFEGRQRAEAFF. The CDR3 coding sequence is TGCGCCAGCAGCTTCGAAGGCAGACAGAGAGCTGAAGCTTTCTTT.

This clonotype was seen repeatedly, ten times or more. The chain is built from TRBV7-9 and TRBJ2-3; D remains unclear. CDR3 length: 13 amino acids. The ends were cut back, 5 bases at V and 6 bases at J, with 12 bases in the middle. Per germline, CDR1 SEHNR and CDR2 FQNEAQ (reference sequence). CDR3 bases: TGTGCCAGCAGCGCCAGCAGCGTGGATACGCAGTATTTT. Its protein product is CASSASSVDTQYF.

The chain links TRBV9 to TRBJ2-3; TRBD2 agrees at 11 bases. The V gene's germline CDR1 is SGDLS and CDR2 YYNGEE. The V segment lost 4 bases and the J segment 10 bases; nucleotides outside the gene matches: 11. CDR3 length: 15 amino acids. The chain's CDR3 is CASSPLAGGPIAQYF. The DNA for the CDR3 is TGTGCCAGCAGCCCCCTAGCGGGGGGTCCCATTGCGCAGTATTTT.

This clonotype showed up many times. The chain has TRBV21-1 and TRBJ2-7; TRBD2 reflects the table's D call only, with no check against the DNA. TRBV21-1 has pseudogene status. The CDR3 loop spans 19 amino acids. The CDR3 here is CASSKRTSGRIVRSYEQYF. In nucleotides, the CDR3 is TGTGCCAGCAGCAAAAGGACTAGCGGGAGGATCGTCCGCTCCTACGAGCAGTACTTC.

This clonotype was picked up many times. V and J are TRBV6-2 or TRBV6-3 and TRBJ2-3; 10 bases map to TRBD2. Germline-derived CDR1 and CDR2 are MNHEY and SVGEGT. Germline trimming cut 4 bases from V and 1 base from J; bases unmatched to any gene: 5. This CDR3 is 16 amino acids long. CDR3 coding DNA: TGTGCCAGCAGTTCACCCGGGACTAGCGGCACAGATACGCAGTATTTT. Translating it yields CASSSPGTSGTDTQYF.

This clonotype turned up a few times. The chain recombines TRBV29-1 with TRBJ2-1; D remains unclear. Trimming took 3 bases from V and 4 from J, leaving 13 bases between them. The CDR3 runs to 14 residues. Germline-derived CDR1 and CDR2 are SQVTM and ANQGSEA. The CDR3 bases are TGCAGCGTTGAGGGTACCGGCATATACAATGAGCAGTTCTTC. This sequence encodes CSVEGTGIYNEQFF.

As to this clonotype: A read error likely explains this, since a far larger clone differs by one base. The chain links TRBV7-8 to TRBJ2-1; D could derive from TRBD1 or TRBD2 (5 bases each). This CDR3 is 14 amino acids long. CDR1 and CDR2 from the germline V gene are SGHVS and FQNEAQ. Trimming shortened V by 0 bases and J by 10 bases, and 13 bases separated the two germline ends. The CDR3 DNA follows: TGTGCCAGCAGCTTAGCGGGGGTAGTCCACGAGCAGTTCTTC. Protein product: CASSLAGVVHEQFF.

This clonotype appeared many times. The chain joins TRBV15 to TRBJ2-3; D is unresolved. The CDR3 runs to 20 residues. Germline V gene data show CDR1 as LNHNV and CDR2 as YYDKDF (reference sequence). The V gene lost 3 bases and the J gene lost 0 bases, with 25 bases spanning the gap. The CDR3 DNA reads as TGTGCCACCAGCAGGCAGGCAAGCGAGAAACTCTTTAGTAGCACAGATACGCAGTATTTT. This sequence encodes CATSRQASEKLFSSTDTQYF.

This clonotype showed up many times. Here the CDR3 reads CASSLGRLASGRTSYNEQFF. CDR3 coding DNA: TGCGCCAGCAGCTTGGGGCGGTTGGCTAGCGGGAGGACCTCCTACAATGAGCAGTTCTTC. The chain has TRBV5-1 and TRBJ2-1; 11 bases are a match to TRBD2. This CDR3 comprises 20 residues. V lost 0 bases and J lost 0; bases outside the gene matches: 11. Germline V CDR1 and CDR2: SGHRS, YFSETQ.

This clonotype came up many times. The chain uses TRBV6-1 and TRBJ2-2, with D perhaps TRBD1 (5 bases). V lost 3 bases to trimming and J lost 7 bases, with 12 bases between them. CDR1 and CDR2 from the germline V gene are MNHNS and SASEGT. The CDR3 has 14 residues. The CDR3 coding sequence is TGTGCCAGCAGTGATTCGCAGGGTGTCGGGGAGCTGTTTTTT. This encodes CASSDSQGVGELFF.

The table lists this clonotype with many counts. The rearrangement links TRBV11-2 to TRBJ2-7; TRBD1 matches 7 bases. The CDR3 has 12 amino acids. The V and J ends lost 5 bases and 7 bases, in that order; junction bases with no gene match: 5. Germline lookup yields CDR1 SGHAT and CDR2 FQNNGV. The CDR3 here is CASSRQGREQYF. The CDR3 nucleotides are TGTGCCAGCAGCCGACAGGGCCGGGAGCAGTACTTC.

This chain joins TRBV5-1 and TRBJ2-1; TRBD1 agrees at 8 bases. The CDR3 sequence is 15 residues long. The trim removed 0 bases at V and 10 bases at J, leaving 9 bases unmatched. Germline CDR1 reads SGHRS; CDR2 reads YFSETQ. The CDR3 bases are TGCGCCAGCAGCTTGGCCCAGGGGGCAGTATACGAGCAGTTCTTC. Residues: CASSLAQGAVYEQFF.

This clonotype was recorded at least ten times. The chain combines TRBV6-1 with TRBJ2-7; tentatively, D is TRBD1 (6 bases). Looked up from germline, CDR1 is MNHNS and CDR2 is SASEGT. The CDR3 runs 14 residues. V dropped 7 bases and J dropped 2 bases, with 15 bases sitting between them. The CDR3 spells CASTPTGPTYEQYF. The CDR3 DNA follows: TGTGCCAGCACCCCGACAGGTCCGACCTACGAGCAGTACTTC.

This clonotype has only a few counts. The V call is TRBV9, the J call TRBJ2-3, with a possible D match to TRBD1 (6 bases). Germline CDR1 is SGDLS and CDR2 is YYNGEE. This CDR3 has 13 residues. V lost 2 bases, J lost 3 bases, and 7 bases lay in between. The CDR3 region is CASSVQGTDTQYF. DNA of the CDR3: TGTGCCAGCAGCGTCCAGGGGACAGATACGCAGTATTTT.

Concerning this clonotype itself: Its ends do not fully match the called genes, so a read error is possible. This sequence joins TRBV5-3 and TRBJ2-4; D remains ambiguous. TRBV5-3 is an open reading frame, and its role is uncertain. This CDR3 is 11 amino acids long. The CDR3 DNA reads TGTGCCAGCAGCTTGGTAAACATTCAGTACTTC. Protein: CASSLVNIQYF.

The chain carries TRBV9 and TRBJ1-2; maybe TRBD1 (6 bases). CDR1 SGDLS and CDR2 YYNGEE come from the germline V gene. V was clipped by 4 bases and J by 8 bases, with 18 bases between them. The CDR3 loop spans 14 amino acids. The CDR3 reads CASSSTGQLWGYTF. The CDR3 DNA reads TGTGCCAGCAGCTCGACAGGACAACTATGGGGCTACACCTTC.

Only a few counts were recorded for this clonotype. The junction does not match germline at one end; this may be a read error. J is TRBJ2-5 and V is TRBV5-3; a weak D match, TRBD2 (5 bases). TRBV5-3 carries the ORF label, with uncertain function. The CDR3 spans 13 residues. The CDR3 reads CASSLFGRETQYF. As DNA, the CDR3 is TGTGCCAGCAGCTTGTTTGGTCGGGAAACCCAGTACTTC.

J is TRBJ2-3 and V is TRBV23-1; TRBD1 matches at 9 bases. TRBV23-1 is noted as an ORF with a role that remains uncertain. The CDR3 length is 16 residues. V trimming: 6 bases; J trimming: 2 bases; junction bases outside the gene matches: 9. CDR3 sequence reads: CASRPGTGTFTDTQYF. CDR3 DNA sequence: TGCGCCAGCAGACCAGGGACAGGGACGTTCACAGATACGCAGTATTTT.

This clonotype was observed a few times. A far larger clone lies a single base away; this is likely a read error. The CDR3 sequence is CASSLPSSGSSYNEQYF. The CDR3 nucleotides are TGTGCCAGCAGCCTCCCCAGCTCCGGGAGCTCCTACAATGAGCAGTACTTC. The rearrangement joins TRBV11-1 to TRBJ2-5, with a weak D call TRBD2 (6 bases). The CDR3 runs 17 residues. V was shortened by 5 bases and J by 11 bases, with 30 bases between the two germline ends. Germline-derived CDR1 and CDR2 are SGHAT and FQDESV (reference sequence).

This clonotype showed up many times. V and J are TRBV29-1 and TRBJ2-2; 8 nucleotides agree with TRBD2. J was trimmed by 0 bases and V by 6 bases; bases with no gene match: 9. In germline, CDR1 is SQVTM, CDR2 ANQGSEA. This CDR3 contains 16 residues. The DNA of the CDR3 is TGCAGCGTGGGAAATAGCGGGACGACGAACACCGGGGAGCTGTTTTTT. It translates to CSVGNSGTTNTGELFF.

This clonotype was counted at least ten times. The chain employs TRBV3-1 and TRBJ2-7, with D perhaps assigned TRBD1 or TRBD2 (5 bases each). The CDR3 covers 11 residues. Per germline, CDR1 LGHDT and CDR2 YNNKEL (reference sequence). V was trimmed by 1 base and J by 13 bases, leaving 11 bases between them. Written as DNA, the CDR3 is TGTGCCAGCAGCCAAGCTGGGACCTTATACTTC. Encoded protein: CASSQAGTLYF.

There are many counts of this clonotype. This chain connects TRBV5-6 to TRBJ2-2, with TRBD2 matching over 13 bases. Germline V gives CDR1 SGHDT, CDR2 YYEEEE. There are 16 residues in the CDR3. The trim removed 3 bases at V and 2 bases at J, leaving 1 base unmatched. CDR3 nucleotides: TGTGCCAGCAGCTCGGGACTAGCGGGAAACACCGGGGAGCTGTTTTTT. Translation gives CASSSGLAGNTGELFF.

This clonotype was counted a few times. The limits of the CDR3 on the DNA are not certain, so only TCRdb's listed CDR3 is given. This chain joins TRBV27 and TRBJ2-2; whether TRBD2, the table's D call, matches the DNA was not checked. Counting both end residues, the CDR3 totals 17 amino acids. In germline, CDR1 is MNHEY, CDR2 SMNVEV (reference sequence). CDR3 loop: CASRGLAGLFAGELFFF.